This entry features one T cell receptor beta chain sequence. Its antigen remains undetermined. The sample holds no much larger clone one base away, and base qualities are not on file. CDR1 WSHSY and CDR2 SAAADI are derived from the germline V gene. The CDR3 runs 15 amino acids, cysteine and phenylalanine included. Only CDR3 DNA is held: 45 bases, read in frame from base 1. V loses 5 bases at its end and J loses 3 bases; junction bases beyond the gene matches: 8. This entry comes from a study of CD8 T cells in Susac syndrome (dated by TCRdb to about 2019). About the study as a whole: Repertoire sequencing was used to test whether CD8+ T cell activation and differentiation in Susac syndrome was antigen driven. The full study reports these points: The study acknowledged that relatively few individuals were included in the TCR sequencing and HLA analysis.

RNA was extracted using the RNeasy kit, and roughly 0.5 to 1 ug of the RNA was reverse transcribed with random hexamers. The immunoSEQ multiplex PCR assay, covering 54 Vbeta and 13 Jbeta segments, was used to amplify TCR beta CDR3 regions. Bias from PCR amplification was corrected by using a synthetic template baseline for primer optimization and for computational correction. Per the source publication's procedure: Reads were assigned to V, D and J genes according to IMGT and analyzed in immunoSEQ Analyzer, with only productive sequences retained. To calculate clonality, Shannon entropy was normalized by log2 of the number of productive unique sequences and then subtracted from one. For each patient and control, public and private clones were evaluated among the 100 most prevalent clones. Susac-specific clones were defined as absent from healthy and MS cohorts, about 1,100 published viral clones and other ImmuneACCESS disease sequences. TCRdb reworked the public reads: Q25 trimming with fastp, MiXCR clone assembly, productive beta chains retained. Rows merge per CDR3 protein into single entries with the most common DNA and genes. These V and J calls originate from TCRdb's pipeline instead of the authors' own analysis. The sample table contains 140,000 or so distinct CDR3 sequences; only one count was recorded for 94% of them. More than 0.065% of the sample lies in the top ten.

High-throughput TCR beta sequencing profiled peripheral blood CD8+ and CD4+ T cells from healthy donors, Susac syndrome patients and multiple sclerosis patients. The healthy donors served as controls matched for age and sex. Bulk CD8+ and CD4+ T cells were purified magnetically by negative isolation, whereas CD8+ TEMRA cells were enriched by FACS. Blood was drawn into EDTA tubes, processed within 24 hours, and PBMCs were isolated by density gradient centrifugation. PBMCs intended for TCR sequencing were frozen in liquid nitrogen and were later thawed in a 37 degrees C water bath. A purity of at least 90% was achieved for sorted or isolated CD4+, CD8+ and CD8+ TEMRA cells.

This chain is built from TRBV10-2 and TRBJ2-7; 9 bases in the middle match TRBD1. Material: CD4+ T cells from PBMCs. The receptor was isolated from a human donor in good health. The DNA sequence is TGCGCCAGCAGTCGGACAGGGGAAAGGGGCTACGAGCAGTACTTC. Its translation reads: CASSRTGERGYEQYF.